This paragraph covers one T cell receptor (beta chain) sequence. Its antigen is not known. As the sequencing template, cDNA was produced by extracting RNA and reverse transcribing it. Generated by immunoSEQ multiplex PCR, the TCRdb table keeps only in-frame clones and is missing some. Here the sample spans over 100,000 clones, about 46% being singletons. The data stem from a study of CD8+ T cells in alopecia areata. The wider study: Those treated were given oral tofacitinib at 5 to 10 mg twice daily. The drug, tofacitinib, lasted 6 to 18 months, followed by 6 months off drug.

Study-wide points: Clonality in lesional scalp, especially alopecia totalis/universalis, exceeded that of normal scalp. Patients shared TCRs less clearly than mice did, possibly for HLA-related reasons.

The V gene's germline CDR1 is MNHEY and CDR2 SVGAGI. The CDR3 contains 14 residues. Between the trimmed V and J ends, which lost 9 bases and 3 bases, there was a span of 16 bases. The TCR originated in a human donor with alopecia areata. The sequencing here drew on CD8+ T cells sorted from blood, taken at week 0. The chain joins TRBV6-5 to TRBJ2-3; either TRBD1 or TRBD2 may fit D (6 bases each). The CDR3 is CASSGAGNTDTQYF. For the CDR3, the DNA is TGTGCCAGTTCGGGGGCAGGGAATACAGATACGCAGTATTTT.